This record looks at one TCR beta chain sequence and its context. What it binds is not known. The data originate from a study of cytomegalovirus exposure and HLA in healthy donors. General study points: A later analysis linked a missense variant in DCLRE1C to the trimming of TCR beta V and J genes. Researchers reported that three CMV-associated chains were confirmed in vitro as CMV antigen-specific. A later analysis found common viral pathogens apparently linked to several of the most significant clusters. The study designated about 160 TCR beta chains cytomegalovirus-associated.

The PCR made use of 60 Vbeta and 13 Jbeta primers. Generated by immunoSEQ multiplex PCR, the TCRdb table keeps only in-frame clones and is missing some. The data contain 160,000 or so clones, roughly four fifths of them singletons. This TCR derives from a woman between 45 and 65 years old in good health and CMV-seronegative. Sequencing was carried out using PBMCs.

CDR3 sequence: CAISPDTSEGYTF. DNA of the CDR3: TGTGCCATCAGTCCCGACACCTCGGAAGGCTACACCTTC. The chain has TRBV10-3 and TRBJ1-2; no firm D call. V was clipped by 5 bases and J by 8 bases, with 15 bases between them. The CDR3 covers 13 residues. In germline, CDR1 is ENHRY, CDR2 SYGVKD.